These 14 T cell receptor beta chains share one sample of origin, sequenced in a study of blood T cells in healthy people across ages. Together with a sample-barcoded 5' primer, a J-beta primer mix was included in a second PCR lasting about 7 to 11 cycles. One entry per CDR3 protein results from TCRdb running MiXCR on the 5' RACE reads. Of some 900,000 distinct CDR3 sequences listed, around 26% are singletons. Source material: blood. The receptor set was obtained from a woman older than 75 in good health.

V usage is TRBV6-2 or TRBV6-3 and J usage is TRBJ2-5; D tentatively reads TRBD1 or TRBD2 (6 bases each). Trimming removed 6 bases from V and 4 bases from J, with 18 bases in between. This CDR3 comprises 15 residues. CDR1 and CDR2 (germline): MNHEY, SVGEGT. The CDR3 nucleotides are TGTGCCAGCAGCGTAAAATGGGGGGCCCGAGAGACCCAGTACTTC. Translation: CASSVKWGARETQYF.

For this clonotype: A much more abundant neighbour one base away suggests this may be a read error. The chain couples TRBV20-1 to TRBJ2-4; D ambiguous. The V and J ends lost 6 bases and 15 bases respectively, with 27 bases between them. Germline values: CDR1 DFQATT, CDR2 SNEGSKA (reference sequence). The CDR3 has 14 residues. Here the CDR3 DNA reads TGCAGTGCCCCCGTGATCCCCAGCTCCTACGAGCGGTACTTC. The encoded protein is CSAPVIPSSYERYF.

The V call is TRBV6-5, the J call TRBJ1-2; tentatively, D is TRBD1 (5 bases). The CDR3 is made up of 14 amino acids. The V and J ends lost 2 bases and 8 bases respectively, with 15 bases between them. CDR1 is MNHEY, CDR2 SVGAGI, per germline. The CDR3 coding sequence is TGTGCCAGCAGTTACCTTGGGGGAAGGCGGGGCTACACCTTC. Its translation is CASSYLGGRRGYTF.

This clonotype has ten or more counts. This chain links TRBV20-1 with TRBJ2-7, with TRBD1 matching 9 bases. This CDR3 is built from 17 residues. Germline assignment: CDR1 DFQATT and CDR2 SNEGSKA (reference sequence). The junction had 18 bases not matched to a gene; V was cut back by 5 bases and J by 4 bases. The CDR3 is CSASGTGKRGMVYEQYF. CDR3 nucleotide sequence: TGCAGTGCTTCCGGGACAGGGAAAAGGGGCATGGTTTACGAGCAGTACTTC.

The chain carries TRBV7-9 and TRBJ2-5; the D is unclear. This CDR3 comprises 14 residues. The V gene's germline CDR1 is SEHNR and CDR2 FQNEAQ (reference sequence). V lost 6 bases and J 2 bases, leaving 13 bases between the germline ends. Here the CDR3 reads CASSSALRQETQYF. In nucleotides, the CDR3 is TGTGCCAGCAGTTCGGCACTAAGGCAAGAGACCCAGTACTTC.

In this sample, this clonotype turned up many times. The V and J genes are TRBV4-2 and TRBJ2-1, with 14 bases fitting TRBD2. The CDR3 is 18 residues long. The V segment lost 3 bases and the J segment 0 bases; nucleotides outside the gene matches: 4. Germline lookup yields CDR1 LGHNA and CDR2 YNFKEQ. CDR3 amino acids: CASSHGLAGGSSYNEQFF. The CDR3 DNA reads TGTGCCAGCAGCCACGGACTAGCGGGGGGAAGCTCCTACAATGAGCAGTTCTTC.

This clonotype has at least ten counts. The junction departs from germline at one end; a sequencing error may be responsible. The rearrangement links TRBV5-1 to TRBJ2-1; 7 bases line up with TRBD1. Germline V gives CDR1 SGHRS, CDR2 YFSETQ. The CDR3 is made up of 13 amino acids. DNA of the CDR3: TGTGCCAGCAGCAGGGGGAGTTACAATGAGCAGTTCTTC. It encodes CASSRGSYNEQFF.

V is TRBV7-8 and J is TRBJ1-5; no reliable D call. Germline CDR1 reads SGHVS; CDR2 reads FQNEAQ. The ends were cut back, 0 bases at V and 0 bases at J, with 9 bases in the middle. The CDR3 length is 16 residues. The CDR3 loop is CASSLAAAYSNQPQHF. Written as DNA, the CDR3 is TGTGCCAGCAGCTTAGCGGCAGCATATAGCAATCAGCCCCAGCATTTT.

The chain links TRBV19 to TRBJ1-1; no firm D call. Germline CDR1 is LNHDA and CDR2 is SQIVND (reference sequence). V was clipped by 4 bases and J by 7 bases, with 7 bases between them. The CDR3 consists of 11 residues. CDR3 DNA sequence: TGTGCCAGTAGTAGGAACGGTGAAGCTTTCTTT. Translated: CASSRNGEAFF.

Comment on this clonotype: A much larger clone sits a single nucleotide away, making a read error possible. The chain joins TRBV20-1 to TRBJ1-2; D is uncertain. The CDR3 spans 15 residues. The V gene's germline CDR1 is DFQATT and CDR2 SNEGSKA (reference sequence). The CDR3 is CSARDPAGPNCGYTF. As DNA, the CDR3 is TGCAGTGCTAGAGATCCCGCAGGTCCTAACTGTGGCTACACCTTC.

This clonotype was detected many times. The chain couples TRBV20-1 to TRBJ2-7; the D gene is possibly TRBD1 (7 bases). Germline V gene sequence: CDR1 DFQATT, CDR2 SNEGSKA (reference sequence). The CDR3 loop spans 13 amino acids. The germline V and J ends were trimmed by 6 bases and 0 bases, with 12 bases remaining between them. The CDR3 protein is CSARDSVSYEQYF. CDR3 bases: TGCAGTGCGCGGGACAGCGTCTCCTACGAGCAGTACTTC.

This clonotype was seen only a few times. V is TRBV30 and J is TRBJ2-1; D is possibly TRBD2 (5 bases). The CDR3 has 13 residues. Per germline, CDR1 GTSNPN and CDR2 SVGIG (reference sequence). V was trimmed by 0 bases and J by 7 bases, leaving 10 bases between them. The CDR3 DNA sequence: TGTGCCTGGAGTGTACGGCCGGGGAATGAGCAGTTCTTC. Its translation: CAWSVRPGNEQFF.

The chain uses TRBV30 and TRBJ1-2; 8 positions agree with TRBD1. CDR1 GTSNPN and CDR2 SVGIG come from the germline V gene (reference sequence). The CDR3 is 13 amino acids. The V and J ends lost 1 base and 4 bases, in that order; junction bases with no gene match: 2. The CDR3 reads CAWSGTGIYGYTF. For the CDR3, the DNA is TGTGCCTGGAGTGGGACAGGGATCTATGGCTACACCTTC.

With respect to this clonotype: A much bigger clone sits one base away, suggesting this may be a read error. The conserved phenylalanine or tryptophan normally closing the CDR3 is absent here, so this likely arose from a read error. The chain joins TRBV6-5 to TRBJ2-7; D gene uncertain. The CDR3 length is 17 residues. CDR1 and CDR2 from the germline V gene are MNHEY and SVGAGI. Trimming cost V 0 bases and J 5 bases, with 20 bases left between them. The CDR3: CASSYSVGSVGSHEQYL. The CDR3 region has the DNA TGTGCCAGCAGTTACTCGGTAGGGTCAGTCGGTAGCCACGAGCAGTACTTG.